One and the same sample provided the 18 T cell receptor beta chains below, sequenced in a study of identical twins. Using its own MiXCR run on the 5' RACE reads, TCRdb lists one record per CDR3 protein. The sample contains around 530,000 distinct CDR3 sequences, about 16% of which appear only once. This sample was also put to use in a study of yellow fever vaccine responses in identical twins.

Sequenced sample: CD4+ T cells sorted from blood. The receptor source for this set is a woman aged 18-35 years in good health.

This chain joins TRBV18 and TRBJ2-7; 8 bases map to TRBD1. The CDR3 totals 14 residues. Germline values: CDR1 KGHSH, CDR2 LQKENI. Trimming removed 3 bases from V and 5 bases from J; junction bases left unmatched: 6. For the CDR3, the DNA is TGTGCCAGCTCACCCCTGGGACAGGACCACGAGCAGTACTTC. Translation: CASSPLGQDHEQYF.

The chain carries TRBV10-1 and TRBJ2-3; maybe TRBD1 (6 bases). The CDR3 covers 15 residues. Germline values: CDR1 WNHNN, CDR2 SYGVQD (reference sequence). Trimming cost V 4 bases and J 2 bases, with 13 bases left between them. The CDR3 is CASSVKYRATDTQYF. In DNA, the CDR3 is TGCGCCAGCAGTGTGAAGTACAGGGCCACAGATACGCAGTATTTT.

The J gene is TRBJ2-1, the V gene TRBV18; TRBD1 matches at 7 bases. Unmatched junction bases numbered 16, after V lost 3 bases and J lost 11 bases. The CDR3 loop spans 16 amino acids. Germline CDR1 KGHSH, CDR2 LQKENI. CDR3 region: CASSPRDSQYRRQQFF. Here the CDR3 DNA reads TGTGCCAGCTCACCCCGGGACAGCCAATACCGAAGGCAGCAGTTCTTC.

The V call is TRBV7-8, the J call TRBJ1-1, with D possibly being TRBD1 (5 bases). Germline V gene sequence: CDR1 SGHVS, CDR2 FQNEAQ. With 5 bases removed from V and 5 bases from J, the gap between germline ends came to 15 bases. The CDR3 consists of 14 residues. The CDR3 protein is CASSPVGERTEAFF. DNA of the CDR3: TGTGCCAGCAGCCCCGTGGGGGAGCGTACTGAAGCTTTCTTT.

This clonotype occurred a few times. The chain couples TRBV21-1 to TRBJ2-7. TRBV21-1 is termed a pseudogene. There are 14 residues in the CDR3. This CDR3 is CASSNWVGAYEQYF. The CDR3 region has the DNA TGTGCCAGCAGCAACTGGGTTGGGGCCTACGAGCAGTACTTC.

A few counts support this clonotype. The rearrangement links TRBV20-1 to TRBJ2-3; 7 nucleotides align to TRBD2. This CDR3 contains 14 residues. The junction had 6 bases not matched to a gene; V was cut back by 4 bases and J by 2 bases. Germline V CDR1 and CDR2: DFQATT, SNEGSKA (reference sequence). The CDR3 region is CSAKSGANTDTQYF. Here the CDR3 DNA reads TGCAGTGCTAAGAGCGGGGCTAACACAGATACGCAGTATTTT.

The chain combines TRBV20-1 with TRBJ2-2; unclear D gene. The CDR3 runs 14 residues. Trimming took 3 bases from V and 5 from J, leaving 13 bases between them. Germline V gene sequence: CDR1 DFQATT, CDR2 SNEGSKA (reference sequence). CDR3 DNA sequence: TGCAGTGCTAGTGCAACCAGGAAAACCGGGGAGCTGTTTTTT. Encoded protein: CSASATRKTGELFF.

This clonotype has a handful of counts. The genes are TRBV6-5 and TRBJ2-5; no clear D. This CDR3 has 14 residues. Germline V gene sequence: CDR1 MNHEY, CDR2 SVGAGI. Deletions cut 2 bases from V and 5 bases from J, with 12 bases between. For the CDR3, the DNA is TGTGCCAGCAGTTACGCGTCAACCCGGGAGACCCAGTACTTC. This codes for CASSYASTRETQYF.

V and J are TRBV29-1 and TRBJ2-3; D might be TRBD2 (6 bases). The V and J ends lost 4 bases and 5 bases respectively, with 19 bases between them. This CDR3 is built from 15 residues. Germline CDR1 SQVTM, CDR2 ANQGSEA. As DNA, the CDR3 is TGCAGCGTTGGTAGGCGGGGCATCCAGGGAGATACGCAGTATTTT. Its translation is CSVGRRGIQGDTQYF.

This clonotype was seen a few times. The J gene is TRBJ2-1, the V gene TRBV11-1, with TRBD1 identical over 7 bases. The CDR3 totals 19 residues. The J segment lost 0 bases and the V segment lost 4 bases, leaving 15 bases of the junction unmatched. Germline values: CDR1 SGHAT, CDR2 FQDESV (reference sequence). CDR3 nucleotides: TGTGCCAGCAGCTCTAGGGGGACAGCCTTTAAGGGCTCCTACAATGAGCAGTTCTTC. Amino acids: CASSSRGTAFKGSYNEQFF.

This clonotype came up many times. The chain employs TRBV12-3 or TRBV12-4 and TRBJ2-7; 7 positions agree with TRBD1. The V and J ends lost 6 bases and 3 bases, in that order; junction bases with no gene match: 11. This CDR3 comprises 15 residues. The CDR3 nucleotides read TGTGCCAGCAGCGCGAACAGGGGATCGCGCTACGAGCAGTACTTC. This translates into CASSANRGSRYEQYF.

The V gene is TRBV29-1, the J gene TRBJ1-1, with unresolved D. Trimming cost V 0 bases and J 1 base, with 9 bases left between them. Germline CDR1 is SQVTM and CDR2 is ANQGSEA. This CDR3 region has 14 residues. The DNA for the CDR3 is TGCAGCGTTGAAGATACGCAAGGGAACACTGAAGCTTTCTTT. Protein sequence: CSVEDTQGNTEAFF. The variable domain in full, completed from reference TRBV29-1 and TRBJ1-1, reads SAVISQKPSRDICQRGTSLTIQCQVDSQVTMMFWYRQQPGQSLTLIATANQGSEATYESGFVIDKFPISRPNLTFSTLTVSNMSPEDSSIYLCSVEDTQGNTEAFFGQGTRLTVV.

The chain combines TRBV25-1 with TRBJ2-1; 8 nucleotides line up with TRBD2. Germline lookup yields CDR1 MGHDK and CDR2 SYGVNS. The CDR3 sequence is 18 residues long. The V segment lost 3 bases and the J segment 8 bases; nucleotides outside the gene matches: 18. The CDR3 DNA reads as TGTGCCAGCAGTGACCTCGACCGATCGGGGGGGGCTAATGATGAGCAGTTCTTC. This codes for CASSDLDRSGGANDEQFF. The whole variable domain, filled in from reference TRBV25-1 and TRBJ2-1, reads EADIYQTPRYLVIGTGKKITLECSQTMGHDKMYWYQQDPGMELHLIHYSYGVNSTEKGDLSSESTVSRIRTEHFPLTLESARPSHTSQYLCASSDLDRSGGANDEQFFGPGTRLTVL.

This clonotype was detected only a few times. The chain recombines TRBV20-1 with TRBJ1-2, with TRBD1 matching over 9 bases. Germline CDR1 and CDR2: DFQATT and SNEGSKA (reference sequence). V was clipped by 5 bases and J by 5 bases; unmatched bases: 3. This CDR3 spans 12 amino acids. This chain's CDR3 is CSALQGAYGYTF. The CDR3 nucleotides are TGCAGTGCTTTACAGGGGGCTTATGGCTACACCTTC.

As to this clonotype: The junction does not match germline at one end; this may be a read error. The CDR3 sequence: CSAHSRATGQSW. Here the CDR3 DNA reads TGCAGCGCGCACTCCAGGGCAACGGGCCAGAGTTGG. This rearrangement joins TRBV29-1 to TRBJ1-1; the D gene is possibly TRBD1 (5 bases). The V gene's germline CDR1 is SQVTM and CDR2 ANQGSEA. The CDR3 runs to 12 residues.

This clonotype was observed once. CDR3 nucleotides: TGCGCCAGCAGCCACCCGGGGAAGGGGGGAGAGACCCAGTACTTC. Encoded protein: CASSHPGKGGETQYF. The chain has TRBV4-1 and TRBJ2-5; possibly TRBD1 or TRBD2 for D (6 bases each). Germline CDR1 is MGHRA and CDR2 is YSYEKL. The CDR3 is 15 amino acids. V lost 3 bases and J lost 4, with 15 bases in between.

This clonotype was counted many times. The V and J genes are TRBV12-3 or TRBV12-4 and TRBJ2-1; D ambiguous. The CDR3 consists of 12 residues. V was pared by 5 bases and J by 5 bases, with 7 bases between. The CDR3 region has the DNA TGTGCCAGCAGTGGTAGACACAATGAGCAGTTCTTC. Protein: CASSGRHNEQFF.

The chain uses TRBV28 and TRBJ2-1; D uncertain. Trimming pared 6 bases from V and 8 bases from J, leaving 11 bases between. Per the germline V gene, CDR1 is MDHEN and CDR2 is SYDVKM. This CDR3 region has 12 residues. CDR3 protein: CASRRGVDEQFF. CDR3 nucleotide sequence: TGTGCCAGCAGGAGAGGCGTGGATGAGCAGTTCTTC.